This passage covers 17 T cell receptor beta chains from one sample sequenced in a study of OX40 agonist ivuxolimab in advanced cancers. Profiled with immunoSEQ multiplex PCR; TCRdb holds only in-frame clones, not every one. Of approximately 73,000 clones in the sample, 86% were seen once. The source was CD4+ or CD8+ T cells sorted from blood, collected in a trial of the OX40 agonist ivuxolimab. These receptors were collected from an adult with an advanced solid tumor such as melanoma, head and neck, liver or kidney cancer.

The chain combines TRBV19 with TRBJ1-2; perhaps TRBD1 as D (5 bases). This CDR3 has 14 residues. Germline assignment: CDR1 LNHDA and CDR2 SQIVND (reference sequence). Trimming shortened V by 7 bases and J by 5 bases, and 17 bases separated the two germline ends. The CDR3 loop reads CASTYGQGGYGYTF. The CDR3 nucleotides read TGTGCCAGTACCTATGGCCAGGGAGGGTATGGCTACACCTTC.

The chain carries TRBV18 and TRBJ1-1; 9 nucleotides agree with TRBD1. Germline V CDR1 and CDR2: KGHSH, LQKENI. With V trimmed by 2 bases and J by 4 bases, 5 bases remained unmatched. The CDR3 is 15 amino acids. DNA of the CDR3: TGTGCCAGCTCACCAGGGACAGGGTATGGCACTGAAGCTTTCTTT. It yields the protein CASSPGTGYGTEAFF.

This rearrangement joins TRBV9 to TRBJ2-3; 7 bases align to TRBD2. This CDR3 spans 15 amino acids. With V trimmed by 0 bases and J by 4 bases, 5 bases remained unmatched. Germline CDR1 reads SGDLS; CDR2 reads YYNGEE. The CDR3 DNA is TGTGCCAGCAGCGTAGCGGGACTACAAGCAGATACGCAGTATTTT. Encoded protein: CASSVAGLQADTQYF.

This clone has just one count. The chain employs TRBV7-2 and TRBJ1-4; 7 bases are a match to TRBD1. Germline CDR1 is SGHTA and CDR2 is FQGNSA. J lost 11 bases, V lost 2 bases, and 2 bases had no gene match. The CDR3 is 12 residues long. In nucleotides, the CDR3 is TGTGCCAGCAGCTTACAGGGGGAGAAACTGTTTTTT. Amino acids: CASSLQGEKLFF.

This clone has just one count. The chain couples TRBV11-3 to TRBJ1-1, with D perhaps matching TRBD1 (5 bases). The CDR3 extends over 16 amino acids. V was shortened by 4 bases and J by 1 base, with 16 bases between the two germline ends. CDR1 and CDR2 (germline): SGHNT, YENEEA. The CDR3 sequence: CASSSPRGGENTEAFF. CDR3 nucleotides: TGTGCCAGCAGCTCCCCCCGGGGGGGTGAGAACACTGAAGCTTTCTTT.

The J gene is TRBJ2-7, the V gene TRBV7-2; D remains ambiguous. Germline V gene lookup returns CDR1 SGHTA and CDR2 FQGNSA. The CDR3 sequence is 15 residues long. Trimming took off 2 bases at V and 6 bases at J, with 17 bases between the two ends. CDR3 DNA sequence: TGTGCCAGCAGCTTAACTCGCGACACCCTCGGCGAGCAGTACTTC. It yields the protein CASSLTRDTLGEQYF.

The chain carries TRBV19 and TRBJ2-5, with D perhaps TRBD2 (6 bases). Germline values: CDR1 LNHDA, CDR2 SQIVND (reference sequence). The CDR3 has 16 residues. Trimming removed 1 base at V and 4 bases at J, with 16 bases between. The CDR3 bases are TGTGCCAGTAGTATAGTTCCCGGGAGCTTTGGAGAGACCCAGTACTTC. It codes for CASSIVPGSFGETQYF.

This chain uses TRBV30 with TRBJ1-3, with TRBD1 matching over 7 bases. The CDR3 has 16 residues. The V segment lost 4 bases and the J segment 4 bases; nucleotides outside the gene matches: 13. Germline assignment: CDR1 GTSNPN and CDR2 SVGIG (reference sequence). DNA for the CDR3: TGTGCCTGGAAGGGGGCTCAGGGGTTAGTCGGAAACACCATATATTTT. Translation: CAWKGAQGLVGNTIYF.

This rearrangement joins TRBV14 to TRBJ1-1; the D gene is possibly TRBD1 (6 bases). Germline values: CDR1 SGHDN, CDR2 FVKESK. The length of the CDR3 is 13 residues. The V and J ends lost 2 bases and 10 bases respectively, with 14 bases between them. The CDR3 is CASSQPQGRRAFF. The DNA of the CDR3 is TGTGCCAGCAGCCAACCACAGGGACGGAGAGCTTTCTTT.

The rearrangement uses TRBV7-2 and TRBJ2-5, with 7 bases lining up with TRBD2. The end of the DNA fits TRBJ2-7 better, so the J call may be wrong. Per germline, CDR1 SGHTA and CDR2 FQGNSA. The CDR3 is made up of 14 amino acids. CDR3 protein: CASSFKGLSGEQYF. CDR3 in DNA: TGTGCCAGCAGCTTTAAGGGACTATCCGGCGAGCAGTACTTC.

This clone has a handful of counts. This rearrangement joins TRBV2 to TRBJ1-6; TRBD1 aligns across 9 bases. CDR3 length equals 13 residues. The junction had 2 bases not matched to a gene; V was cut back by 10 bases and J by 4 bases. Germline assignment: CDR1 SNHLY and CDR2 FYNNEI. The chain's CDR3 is CATGQGYNSPLHF. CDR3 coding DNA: TGTGCCACCGGACAGGGGTATAATTCACCCCTCCACTTT.

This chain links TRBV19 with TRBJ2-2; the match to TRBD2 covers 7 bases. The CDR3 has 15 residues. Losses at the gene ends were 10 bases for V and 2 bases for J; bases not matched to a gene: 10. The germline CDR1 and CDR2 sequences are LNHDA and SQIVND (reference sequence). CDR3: CATAARDYNTGELFF. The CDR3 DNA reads TGTGCCACCGCAGCCCGGGACTACAACACCGGGGAGCTGTTTTTT. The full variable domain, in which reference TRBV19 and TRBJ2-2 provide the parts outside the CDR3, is DGGITQSPKYLFRKEGQNVTLSCEQNLNHDAMYWYRQDPGQGLRLIYYSQIVNDFQKGDIAEGYSVSREKKESFPLTVTSAQKNPTAFYLCATAARDYNTGELFFGEGSRLTVL.

The DNA of the CDR3 is TGTGCCAGCAGCGTAGATGGAGGGAAGACCCAGTACTTC. Amino acids: CASSVDGGKTQYF. The rearrangement joins TRBV9 to TRBJ2-5; D may be TRBD2 (6 bases). CDR1 is SGDLS and CDR2 is YYNGEE in the germline V gene. CDR3 length equals 13 residues. V lost 0 bases to trimming and J lost 6 bases, with 9 bases between them.

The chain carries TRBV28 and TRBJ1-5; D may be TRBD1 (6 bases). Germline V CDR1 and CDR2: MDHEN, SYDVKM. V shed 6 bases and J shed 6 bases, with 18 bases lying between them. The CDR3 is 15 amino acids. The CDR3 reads CASRGGAGDTQPQHF. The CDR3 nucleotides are TGTGCCAGCAGGGGCGGGGCAGGGGACACTCAGCCCCAGCATTTT.

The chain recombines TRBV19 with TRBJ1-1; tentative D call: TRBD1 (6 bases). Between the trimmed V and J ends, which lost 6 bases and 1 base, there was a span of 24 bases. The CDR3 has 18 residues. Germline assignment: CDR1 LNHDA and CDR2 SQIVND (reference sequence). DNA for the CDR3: TGTGCCAGTAGGAGTTATGAGGGGGGCAAAGCCGGGAACACTGAAGCTTTCTTT. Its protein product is CASRSYEGGKAGNTEAFF. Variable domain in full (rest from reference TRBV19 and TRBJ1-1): DGGITQSPKYLFRKEGQNVTLSCEQNLNHDAMYWYRQDPGQGLRLIYYSQIVNDFQKGDIAEGYSVSREKKESFPLTVTSAQKNPTAFYLCASRSYEGGKAGNTEAFFGQGTRLTVV.

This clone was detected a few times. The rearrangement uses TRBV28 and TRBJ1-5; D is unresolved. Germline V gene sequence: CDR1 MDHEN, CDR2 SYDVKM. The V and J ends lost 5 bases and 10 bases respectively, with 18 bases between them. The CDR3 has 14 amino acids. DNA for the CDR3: TGTGCCAGCAGTGGCCCACAGACCTGGTCTCCCCAGCATTTT. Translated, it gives CASSGPQTWSPQHF.

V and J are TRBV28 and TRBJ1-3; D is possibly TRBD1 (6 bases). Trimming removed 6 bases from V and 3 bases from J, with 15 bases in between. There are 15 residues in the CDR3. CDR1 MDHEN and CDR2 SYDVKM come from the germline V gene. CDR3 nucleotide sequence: TGTGCCAGCAGCTCCGGGGGCCAGGGTGGAAACACCATATATTTT. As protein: CASSSGGQGGNTIYF.